These 2 T cell receptor beta chains were all obtained from the same sample, sequenced in a study of blood T cells in healthy people across ages. Primers used in a second PCR of about 6 to 12 cycles were a sample-barcoded 5' primer and a J-beta primer mix. MiXCR, run by TCRdb on the 5' RACE reads, gives a single entry per CDR3 protein. The profile covers around 1.5 million distinct CDR3 sequences, with 30% to 40% appearing a single time and about 11% taken by the ten largest. The specimen sequenced was blood. Receptors originate from a woman younger than 45 in good health.

The chain employs TRBV9 and TRBJ2-3, with D possibly matching TRBD2 (6 bases). V shed 3 bases and J shed 11 bases, with 13 bases lying between them. Looked up from germline, CDR1 is SGDLS and CDR2 is YYNGEE. CDR3 size: 12 residues. The CDR3 loop reads CASSAGAGLQYF. CDR3 coding DNA: TGTGCCAGCAGCGCAGGAGCGGGCCTGCAGTATTTT. Complete variable domain (other parts from reference TRBV9 and TRBJ2-3): DSGVTQTPKHLITATGQRVTLRCSPRSGDLSVYWYQQSLDQGLQFLIQYYNGEERAKGNILERFSAQQFPDLHSELNLSSLELGDSALYFCASSAGAGLQYFGPGTRLTVL.

This clonotype was seen a handful of times. The chain carries TRBV6-1 and TRBJ1-1; D is uncertain. V was clipped by 6 bases and J by 0 bases, with 11 bases between them. The CDR3 spans 14 residues. CDR1 is MNHNS, CDR2 SASEGT, per germline. CDR3 residues: CASRVPYMNTEAFF. As DNA, the CDR3 is TGTGCCAGCAGGGTTCCATACATGAACACTGAAGCTTTCTTT.